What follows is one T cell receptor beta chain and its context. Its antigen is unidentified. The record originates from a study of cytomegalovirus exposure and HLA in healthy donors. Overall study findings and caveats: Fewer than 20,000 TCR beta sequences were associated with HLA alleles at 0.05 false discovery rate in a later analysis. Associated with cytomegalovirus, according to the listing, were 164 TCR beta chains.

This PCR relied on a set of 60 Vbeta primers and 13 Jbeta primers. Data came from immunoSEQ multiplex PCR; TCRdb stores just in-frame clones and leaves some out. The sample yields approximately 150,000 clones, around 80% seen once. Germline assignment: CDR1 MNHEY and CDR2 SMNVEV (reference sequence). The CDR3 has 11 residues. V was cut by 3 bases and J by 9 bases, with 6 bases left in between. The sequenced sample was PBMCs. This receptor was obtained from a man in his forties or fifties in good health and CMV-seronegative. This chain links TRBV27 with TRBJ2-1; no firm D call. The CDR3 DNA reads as TGTGCCAGCAGTTTCTTGAGTGAGCAGTTCTTC. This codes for CASSFLSEQFF.